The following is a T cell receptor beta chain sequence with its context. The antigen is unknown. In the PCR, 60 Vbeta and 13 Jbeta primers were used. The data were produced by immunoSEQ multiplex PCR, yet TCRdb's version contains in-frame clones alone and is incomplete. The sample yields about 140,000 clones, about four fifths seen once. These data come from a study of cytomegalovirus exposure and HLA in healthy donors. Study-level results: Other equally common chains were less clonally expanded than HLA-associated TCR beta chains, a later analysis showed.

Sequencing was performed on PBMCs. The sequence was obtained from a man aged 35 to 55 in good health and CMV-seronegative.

This chain's CDR3 is CASRSSGVTDTQYF. In DNA form, the CDR3 reads TGTGCCAGCAGATCTAGCGGGGTAACAGATACGCAGTATTTT. The J gene is TRBJ2-3, the V gene TRBV2; 9 nucleotides line up with TRBD2. Germline CDR1 reads SNHLY; CDR2 reads FYNNEI. With 6 bases clipped from V and 3 bases from J, the junction kept 4 bases outside the gene matches. The CDR3 is 14 residues long. The whole variable domain, remainder taken from reference TRBV2 and TRBJ2-3, is EPEVTQTPSHQVTQMGQEVILRCVPISNHLYFYWYRQILGQKVEFLVSFYNNEISEKSEIFDDQFSVERPDGSNFTLKIRSTKLEDSAMYFCASRSSGVTDTQYFGPGTRLTVL.